This T cell receptor (beta chain) was observed in a study of blood T cell repertoires in COVID-19. Per the original data handling: For nucleated cells, counts were estimated from reference gene primer amplification. Profiling relied on immunoSEQ multiplex PCR, and the TCRdb table lists in-frame clones only, not all of them. The V and J calls and the clone size are those of that table, but D and trimming were determined from the DNA. This table has around 40,000 clones, about four fifths appearing once. The CDR3 is made up of 12 amino acids. V lost 8 bases, J lost 4 bases, and 9 bases lay in between. Per the germline V gene, CDR1 is SNHLY and CDR2 is FYNNEI.

The sample was peripheral blood. V and J are TRBV2 and TRBJ1-3, with a possible D match to TRBD1 (5 bases). This clonotype was obtained from an elderly man with active or convalescent COVID-19. The CDR3 loop reads CASGGRGNTIYF. The CDR3, as DNA: TGTGCCAGCGGGGGGAGAGGAAACACCATATATTTT.